This TCR beta chain was retrieved from a study of T cell changes during pregnancy in multiple sclerosis. The data were produced by immunoSEQ multiplex PCR, yet TCRdb's version contains in-frame clones alone and is incomplete. The sample carries tens of thousands of clones, 70% to 90% recorded once. V gave up 3 bases and J gave up 6 bases; unmatched junction bases: 10. The CDR3 has 16 amino acids. Germline CDR1 and CDR2: SGDLS and YYNGEE. This TCR was recovered from a female donor in good health, enrolled as a control in a pregnancy study. Sequences were derived from peripheral blood, sampled in the first trimester of pregnancy. This rearrangement joins TRBV9 to TRBJ1-2, with 11 bases aligning to TRBD1. In DNA, the CDR3 is TGTGCCAGCAGCGCCGGGACAGGGGGTTCCGTGCATGGCTACACCTTC. Translated: CASSAGTGGSVHGYTF.